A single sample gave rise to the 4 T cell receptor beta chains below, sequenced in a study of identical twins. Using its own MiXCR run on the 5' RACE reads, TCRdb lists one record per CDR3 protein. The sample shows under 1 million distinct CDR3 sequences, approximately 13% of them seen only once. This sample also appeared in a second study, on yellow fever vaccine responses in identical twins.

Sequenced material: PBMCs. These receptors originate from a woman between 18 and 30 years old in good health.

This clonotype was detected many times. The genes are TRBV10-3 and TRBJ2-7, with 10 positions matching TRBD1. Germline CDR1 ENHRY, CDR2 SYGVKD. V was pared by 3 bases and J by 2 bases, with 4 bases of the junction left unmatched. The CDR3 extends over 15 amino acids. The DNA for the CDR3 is TGTGCCATCAGTGAAGGGACAGGGGCGGCCTACGAGCAGTACTTC. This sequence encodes CAISEGTGAAYEQYF.

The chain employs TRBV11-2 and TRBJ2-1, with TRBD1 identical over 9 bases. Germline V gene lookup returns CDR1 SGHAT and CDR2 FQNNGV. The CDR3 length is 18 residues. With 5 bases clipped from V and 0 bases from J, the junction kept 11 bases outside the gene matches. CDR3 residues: CASSPRGQGPSSYNEQFF. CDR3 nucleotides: TGTGCCAGCAGCCCTAGGGGACAGGGACCAAGCTCCTACAATGAGCAGTTCTTC. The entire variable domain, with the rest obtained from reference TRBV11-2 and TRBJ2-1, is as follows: EAGVAQSPRYKIIEKRQSVAFWCNPISGHATLYWYQQILGQGPKLLIQFQNNGVVDDSQLPKDRFSAERLKGVDSTLKIQPAKLEDSAVYLCASSPRGQGPSSYNEQFFGPGTRLTVL.

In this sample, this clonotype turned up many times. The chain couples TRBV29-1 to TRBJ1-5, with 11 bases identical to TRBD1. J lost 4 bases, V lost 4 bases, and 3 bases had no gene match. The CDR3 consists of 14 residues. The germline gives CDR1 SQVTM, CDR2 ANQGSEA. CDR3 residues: CSVGGTGGNQPQHF. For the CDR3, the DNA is TGCAGCGTTGGTGGGACAGGGGGTAATCAGCCCCAGCATTTT.

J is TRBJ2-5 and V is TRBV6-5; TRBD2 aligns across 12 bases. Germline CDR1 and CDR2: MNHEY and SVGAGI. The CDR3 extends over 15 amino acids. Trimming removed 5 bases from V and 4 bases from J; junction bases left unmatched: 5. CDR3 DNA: TGTGCCAGCAGTATACTAGCGGGGGGTTCAGAGACCCAGTACTTC. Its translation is CASSILAGGSETQYF.